The 8 T cell receptor beta chains listed next were all sequenced from one sample in a study of T cell repertoires in ileal Crohn's disease. TCRdb's table, derived via immunoSEQ multiplex PCR, lists solely in-frame clones and lacks some. The sample holds about 18,000 clones, 50% to 75% seen once. Material: ileal tissue. These receptors all come from an adult with Crohn's disease.

This clone was counted once. The chain has TRBV27 and TRBJ2-7; D gene unclear. CDR3 length: 12 amino acids. The ends were cut back, 4 bases at V and 1 base at J, with 5 bases in the middle. CDR1 MNHEY and CDR2 SMNVEV come from the germline V gene (reference sequence). CDR3 loop: CASSSRSYEQYF. Here the CDR3 DNA reads TGTGCCAGCAGTTCCCGGTCCTACGAGCAGTACTTC.

This clone is judged medium-sized. The chain uses TRBV2 and TRBJ1-4; the D is unclear. Between the trimmed V and J ends, which lost 9 bases and 3 bases, there was a span of 14 bases. CDR3 length: 14 amino acids. CDR1 is SNHLY and CDR2 is FYNNEI in the germline V gene. The CDR3 sequence is CASRPGKPNEKLFF. As DNA, the CDR3 is TGTGCCAGTAGGCCGGGGAAACCTAATGAAAAACTGTTTTTT.

This clone was observed a handful of times. The chain couples TRBV6-5 to TRBJ1-2, with 9 nucleotides matching TRBD1. Germline loops: CDR1 MNHEY, CDR2 SVGAGI. The CDR3 sequence is 15 residues long. With V trimmed by 5 bases and J by 4 bases, 8 bases remained unmatched. The CDR3 sequence is CASSRQTGGGYGYTF. In nucleotides, the CDR3 is TGTGCCAGCAGTAGACAGACAGGGGGAGGCTATGGCTACACCTTC.

This clone appeared a few times. The CDR3 protein is CASSQDWSGNNEQFF. DNA of the CDR3: TGCGCCAGCAGCCAAGATTGGAGCGGGAACAATGAGCAGTTCTTC. The chain couples TRBV4-3 to TRBJ2-1, with 7 bases aligning to TRBD2. V dropped 0 bases and J dropped 5; count of bases not matched to a gene: 4. Per germline, CDR1 LGHNA and CDR2 YSLEER. The CDR3 length is 15 residues.

The rearrangement links TRBV5-1 to TRBJ1-4, with a weak D call TRBD1 (6 bases). Germline V CDR1 and CDR2: SGHRS, YFSETQ. This CDR3 region has 14 residues. Trimming left V 4 bases short and J 4 bases short, with 11 bases between. CDR3 DNA: TGCGCCAGCAGCGCAGGACAGAATAATGAAAAACTGTTTTTT. Translating gives CASSAGQNNEKLFF.

Only a few counts were recorded for this clone. The chain is built from TRBV10-1 and TRBJ2-2, with a weak D call TRBD2 (6 bases). Looked up from germline, CDR1 is WNHNN and CDR2 is SYGVQD (reference sequence). Trimming took off 7 bases at V and 4 bases at J, with 7 bases between the two ends. The CDR3 totals 12 residues. This CDR3 is CASMGGTGELFF. DNA for the CDR3: TGCGCCAGCATGGGGGGCACCGGGGAGCTGTTTTTT.

The chain links TRBV5-1 to TRBJ2-1, with unresolved D. This CDR3 has 12 amino acids. From germline, CDR1 is SGHRS and CDR2 YFSETQ. Trimming removed 1 base from V and 6 bases from J, with 5 bases in between. The CDR3 DNA is TGCGCCAGCAGCTTGACGGTCAATGAGCAGTTCTTC. Amino acids: CASSLTVNEQFF.

This clone was recorded a few times. The chain couples TRBV10-2 to TRBJ2-3, with 7 nucleotides matching TRBD2. There are 15 residues in the CDR3. J lost 0 bases, V lost 6 bases, and 6 bases had no gene match. Germline loops: CDR1 WSHSY, CDR2 SAAADI. DNA for the CDR3: TGCGCCAGCAGCCGGACTAGAACTAGCACAGATACGCAGTATTTT. It translates to CASSRTRTSTDTQYF.